This entry features one TCR beta chain sequence. Antigen specificity is unknown. This record belongs to a study of PD-1 blockade in mismatch repair-deficient tumors. Study overall: Patients had 12 mismatch repair-deficient cancer types, all previously treated and progressing.

The V gene end was trimmed by 1 base and the J gene end by 4 bases; junction bases not matched to a gene: 3. Germline V gene data show CDR1 as SGHVS and CDR2 as FQNEAQ. CDR3 length equals 14 residues. Every patient had mismatch repair deficiency by PCR or immunohistochemistry. Study-level results: Tumor-resident clones, often absent from pretreatment blood, expanded after pembrolizumab and then contracted.

Here immunoSEQ multiplex PCR was the method, and the copy in TCRdb shows in-frame clones only, minus some. Seen here are 30,000 to 45,000 clones, roughly 88% observed once, and the top ten hold 1% to 1.4%. This chain uses TRBV7-8 with TRBJ2-7, with TRBD1 matching over 8 bases. This TCR derives from an adult with mismatch repair-deficient cancer. The sequences come from PBMCs, collected roughly nine months after starting pembrolizumab. CDR3 bases: TGTGCCAGCAGCTTAGGGCGACAGGGGTACGAGCAGTACTTC. Protein: CASSLGRQGYEQYF.